The T cell receptor beta chain described here comes from a study of T cells in Graves' hyperthyroidism and ophthalmopathy. CDR1 and CDR2 from the germline V gene are LNHDA and SQIVND (reference sequence). There are 13 residues in the CDR3. The germline V and J ends were trimmed by 6 bases and 4 bases, with 7 bases remaining between them. Amplification targeted TCR beta CDR3 regions from RNA transcripts. First-round RT-PCR of the TCR CDR3 relied on the HTBI primer set. TCRdb reprocessed the multiplex PCR reads via MiXCR and lists one record per CDR3 protein. The repertoire consists of hundreds of thousands of distinct CDR3 sequences, with less than 25% occurring once and the leading ten covering under 35%.

The rearrangement links TRBV19 to TRBJ2-6, with D perhaps being TRBD1 or TRBD2 (5 bases each). The receptor comes from a man younger than 40 with Graves' ophthalmopathy. Input material: blood. CDR3 nucleotides: TGTGCCAGTAGCGGGGCAGGGGCCAACGTCCTGACTTTC. Translation: CASSGAGANVLTF.